This T cell receptor (beta chain) was identified during a study of cytomegalovirus exposure and HLA in healthy donors. Study results and caveats: Rarity held for most TCR sequences, but there were some public TCRs that occurred in many donors.

The PCR was carried out with 60 Vbeta primers and 13 Jbeta primers. Libraries were prepared by immunoSEQ multiplex PCR; TCRdb keeps only in-frame clonotypes and omits some of them. Altogether approximately 130,000 clones are present, nearly 80% being singletons, with the ten largest covering over 5%. The J segment lost 3 bases and the V segment lost 5 bases, leaving 0 bases of the junction unmatched. The CDR3 extends over 14 amino acids. CDR1 and CDR2 from the germline V gene are SGHTA and FQGNSA. Details on this clone: The antigen is not known.

Sequenced sample: PBMCs. The clonotype comes from a woman aged 40 to 49 in good health and CMV-seronegative. The chain uses TRBV7-2 and TRBJ2-1; TRBD2 matches 11 bases. The chain's CDR3 is CASSGLAGYNEQFF. The DNA of the CDR3 is TGTGCCAGCAGCGGACTAGCGGGCTACAATGAGCAGTTCTTC.